The 21 T cell receptor beta chains below all came from one sample that was sequenced in a study of blood T cell repertoires in COVID-19 (dated by TCRdb to between 2020 and 2021). Library preparation employed the immunoSEQ multiplex PCR assay. The source is immuneACCESS, and TCRdb retained only in-frame sequences with V and J called. Part of the clones is not carried over; for the studies checked, unresolved V genes explain less than half of this, and the remainder is unexplained. Within this sample are around 72,000 clones, with 88% of them counted one time only. The biggest ten clones account for around 29% of the sample. Input material: peripheral blood. The receptors derive from a man aged 45-65 years with acute or convalescent COVID-19.

This chain connects TRBV5-4 to TRBJ2-7; D is possibly TRBD2 (5 bases). The V gene's germline CDR1 is SGHNT and CDR2 YYREEE (reference sequence). Trimming shortened V by 1 base and J by 4 bases, and 15 bases separated the two germline ends. This CDR3 has 15 amino acids. As DNA, the CDR3 is TGTGCCAGCAGCTTGTTCGGGGAGCGAGCGTACGAGCAGTACTTC. Translated: CASSLFGERAYEQYF.

This chain links TRBV6-5 with TRBJ1-1, with TRBD1 matching 7 bases. The CDR3 extends over 13 amino acids. The J segment lost 2 bases and the V segment lost 7 bases, leaving 4 bases of the junction unmatched. Germline V lookup: CDR1 MNHEY, CDR2 SVGAGI. The CDR3 DNA sequence: TGTGCCAGCACTAGACAGGGAAACACTGAAGCTTTCTTT. Translated, it gives CASTRQGNTEAFF.

The chain employs TRBV5-1 and TRBJ1-3; D possibly corresponds to TRBD1 (5 bases). The CDR3 extends over 16 amino acids. Germline-derived CDR1 and CDR2 are SGHRS and YFSETQ. Trimming took 0 bases from V and 0 from J, leaving 10 bases between them. The CDR3 nucleotides are TGCGCCAGCAGCTTGGAAGGACAAAACTCTGGAAACACCATATATTTT. This gives the protein CASSLEGQNSGNTIYF.

The chain combines TRBV4-1 with TRBJ2-1, with 12 bases that match TRBD2. CDR3 size: 16 residues. Germline V gene data show CDR1 as MGHRA and CDR2 as YSYEKL. The V segment lost 0 bases and the J segment 7 bases; nucleotides outside the gene matches: 4. CDR3 nucleotides: TGCGCCAGCAGCCAAGATCTAGCGGGGGGGCGTAATGAGCAGTTCTTC. It codes for CASSQDLAGGRNEQFF.

The rearrangement links TRBV7-2 to TRBJ1-2; TRBD1 agrees at 8 bases. V was clipped by 5 bases and J by 8 bases; unmatched bases: 7. Germline V lookup: CDR1 SGHTA, CDR2 FQGNSA. There are 13 residues in the CDR3. CDR3 sequence (DNA): TGTGCCAGCAGCCTCGGGCAGGGGGCCGGCTACACCTTC. It is translated as CASSLGQGAGYTF.

The genes are TRBV7-9 and TRBJ2-7; 11 nucleotides align to TRBD1. There are 15 residues in the CDR3. Per the germline V gene, CDR1 is SEHNR and CDR2 is FQNEAQ (reference sequence). The junction had 3 bases not matched to a gene; V was cut back by 4 bases and J by 1 base. In nucleotides, the CDR3 is TGTGCCAGCAGCTACGGGACAGGGGGTTCCTACGAGCAGTACTTC. It specifies CASSYGTGGSYEQYF. Variable domain in full (rest from reference TRBV7-9 and TRBJ2-7): DTGVSQNPRHKITKRGQNVTFRCDPISEHNRLYWYRQTLGQGPEFLTYFQNEAQLEKSRLLSDRFSAERPKGSFSTLEIQRTEQGDSAMYLCASSYGTGGSYEQYFGPGTRLTVT.

This clone was seen a handful of times. The chain has TRBV5-1 and TRBJ2-1, with TRBD2 matching 12 bases. The length of the CDR3 is 19 residues. The J segment lost 3 bases and the V segment lost 0 bases, leaving 10 bases of the junction unmatched. CDR1 and CDR2 from the germline V gene are SGHRS and YFSETQ. CDR3 sequence (DNA): TGCGCCAGCAGCTTGGTACTAGCGGGGGGTATTACGATCTACAATGAGCAGTTCTTC. Translating gives CASSLVLAGGITIYNEQFF.

This chain connects TRBV7-2 to TRBJ2-7, with D possibly matching TRBD1 (6 bases). The CDR3 is 14 amino acids. V lost 5 bases, J lost 1 base, and 12 bases lay in between. Germline V lookup: CDR1 SGHTA, CDR2 FQGNSA. The CDR3 loop reads CASSTLGGSYEQYF. Here the CDR3 DNA reads TGTGCCAGCAGCACCCTAGGGGGTTCCTACGAGCAGTACTTC.

A word on this clone: Other DNA variants within this sample encode the same CDR3. This chain joins TRBV27 and TRBJ2-1; D is unresolved. Trimming stripped 2 bases from V and 4 bases from J, with 6 bases between. CDR1 is MNHEY, CDR2 SMNVEV, per germline (reference sequence). This CDR3 has 13 residues. The CDR3 spells CASSLSQYNEQFF. The CDR3 bases are TGTGCCAGCAGTTTAAGCCAATACAATGAGCAGTTCTTC.

This clone came up once. The chain links TRBV10-3 to TRBJ1-3; 7 nucleotides match TRBD1. CDR1 is ENHRY, CDR2 SYGVKD, per germline. This CDR3 comprises 14 residues. V shed 0 bases and J 6 bases; nucleotides not matched to a gene: 2. CDR3 residues: CAISESTGLNTIYF. DNA of the CDR3: TGTGCCATCAGTGAGTCGACAGGGTTAAACACCATATATTTT.

This chain connects TRBV5-1 to TRBJ2-4; 10 positions agree with TRBD2. V trimming: 0 bases; J trimming: 9 bases; junction bases outside the gene matches: 9. The CDR3 has 16 residues. Germline-derived CDR1 and CDR2 are SGHRS and YFSETQ. The CDR3 region is CASSLERTSGIFIQYF. CDR3 nucleotide sequence: TGCGCCAGCAGCTTGGAAAGGACTAGCGGTATATTCATTCAGTACTTC.

This chain links TRBV14 with TRBJ2-5, with 15 bases lining up with TRBD2. Germline CDR1 SGHDN, CDR2 FVKESK. V trimming: 4 bases; J trimming: 7 bases; junction bases outside the gene matches: 7. The CDR3 is 16 residues long. The CDR3 DNA reads TGTGCCAGCAGCCCCCGGACTAGCGGGGGGGCCGGGACCCAGTACTTC. Protein product: CASSPRTSGGAGTQYF.

In DNA, the CDR3 is TGTGCCAGCAGTGAAATAGGTGGCAGGTATTCATCACCCCTCCACTTT. Its translation is CASSEIGGRYSSPLHF. The chain recombines TRBV6-1 with TRBJ1-6; unclear D gene. Trimming stripped 2 bases from V and 10 bases from J, with 18 bases between. CDR3 size: 16 residues. Germline V gene sequence: CDR1 MNHNS, CDR2 SASEGT.

The gene calls are TRBV7-3 and TRBJ1-1, with a possible D match to TRBD1 (6 bases). The CDR3 totals 15 residues. Per germline, CDR1 SGHTA and CDR2 FQGTGA. V dropped 5 bases and J dropped 0 bases, with 13 bases sitting between them. The CDR3 nucleotides read TGTGCCAGCAGCCGGCAGGGGCCCATGAACACTGAAGCTTTCTTT. Amino acid sequence: CASSRQGPMNTEAFF.

The V gene is TRBV6-5, the J gene TRBJ1-4; D is perhaps TRBD1 (5 bases). Looked up from germline, CDR1 is MNHEY and CDR2 is SVGAGI. The CDR3 is made up of 15 amino acids. V was trimmed by 7 bases and J by 0 bases, leaving 12 bases between them. The CDR3 nucleotides read TGTGCCAGCAAGGGGCTTGGGGCAACTAATGAAAAACTGTTTTTT. This sequence encodes CASKGLGATNEKLFF.

The chain links TRBV10-1 to TRBJ2-3, with D possibly TRBD1 on 6 matching bases. Germline assignment: CDR1 WNHNN and CDR2 SYGVQD (reference sequence). The CDR3 covers 13 residues. V lost 8 bases to trimming and J lost 1 base, with 10 bases between them. CDR3 protein: CASRGQRTDTQYF. The CDR3 DNA follows: TGCGCCAGCCGGGGACAACGCACAGATACGCAGTATTTT.

The chain uses TRBV29-1 and TRBJ2-5; TRBD1 is a possible D gene (6 bases). This CDR3 is built from 13 residues. CDR1 is SQVTM, CDR2 ANQGSEA, per germline. V lost 6 bases and J 4 bases, leaving 15 bases between the germline ends. CDR3 in DNA: TGCAGCGTAGCAGCTGTGGGGGCAGAGACCCAGTACTTC. Protein sequence: CSVAAVGAETQYF.

V is TRBV4-2 and J is TRBJ2-5; D perhaps matches TRBD2 (5 bases). Trimming stripped 1 base from V and 5 bases from J, with 11 bases between. Germline V gives CDR1 LGHNA, CDR2 YNFKEQ. This CDR3 contains 14 residues. In DNA form, the CDR3 reads TGTGCCAGCAGCCAAGGGGAGAGCGTGGAGACCCAGTACTTC. This translates into CASSQGESVETQYF.

This sequence joins TRBV19 and TRBJ1-2; weak D call: TRBD1 (6 bases). Trimming removed 5 bases at V and 2 bases at J, with 12 bases between. CDR1 is LNHDA, CDR2 SQIVND, per germline (reference sequence). The CDR3 is made up of 14 amino acids. As DNA, the CDR3 is TGTGCCAGTAGTCCCGAGAGGGGGAACTATGGCTACACCTTC. This gives the protein CASSPERGNYGYTF.

The chain is built from TRBV7-9 and TRBJ2-1; 8 positions match TRBD1. Germline loops: CDR1 SEHNR, CDR2 FQNEAQ (reference sequence). This CDR3 has 14 residues. The ends lost 2 bases at V and 4 bases at J; junction bases unmatched: 1. The CDR3 spells CASSLRTGYNEQFF. The DNA of the CDR3 is TGTGCCAGCAGCTTAAGGACAGGGTACAATGAGCAGTTCTTC.

The chain carries TRBV12-3 or TRBV12-4 and TRBJ1-1; 7 nucleotides match TRBD1. V shed 6 bases and J 7 bases; nucleotides not matched to a gene: 5. This CDR3 is 12 amino acids long. The CDR3 nucleotides read TGTGCCAGCAGGATTGGGACAGTTGAAGCTTTCTTT. This translates into CASRIGTVEAFF.